This T cell receptor beta chain was observed in a study of blood T cell repertoires in COVID-19. Across the whole study: Sources were T cells, B-cell-depleted T cells, or PBMCs; the material itself was cDNA or gDNA.

TCRdb's copy holds only in-frame clones and misses some; the assay was immunoSEQ multiplex PCR. The sample holds under 350,000 clones, over 85% seen once. V was pared by 6 bases and J by 6 bases, with 4 bases of the junction left unmatched. Germline CDR1 reads SGHAT; CDR2 reads FQNNGV. The CDR3 runs 13 residues. Either two negative PCRs, clearance, or symptom resolution qualified Cohort 3 donors as recovered. The chain joins TRBV11-2 to TRBJ1-2, with 10 positions matching TRBD1. Input material: PBMCs or T cells enriched from blood (not recorded which). The receptor's source is a woman aged 60-75 years who had recovered from COVID-19. The CDR3 DNA reads as TGTGCCAGCAGTCCCGACAGGGGGCATGGCTACACCTTC. It translates to CASSPDRGHGYTF.